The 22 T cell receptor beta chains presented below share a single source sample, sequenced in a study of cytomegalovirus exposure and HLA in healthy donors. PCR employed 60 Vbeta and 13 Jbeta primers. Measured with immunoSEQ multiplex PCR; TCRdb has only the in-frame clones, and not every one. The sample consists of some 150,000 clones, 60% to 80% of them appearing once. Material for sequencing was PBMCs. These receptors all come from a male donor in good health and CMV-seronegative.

The CDR3 coding sequence is TGCGCCAGCAGCCGAGCGCGGGAGGGGTCAGATACGCAGTATTTT. Residues: CASSRAREGSDTQYF. V is TRBV5-1 and J is TRBJ2-3; 9 bases line up with TRBD2. CDR1 and CDR2 (germline): SGHRS, YFSETQ. Trimming took 4 bases from V and 4 from J; bases not matched to a gene: 7. The CDR3 totals 15 residues.

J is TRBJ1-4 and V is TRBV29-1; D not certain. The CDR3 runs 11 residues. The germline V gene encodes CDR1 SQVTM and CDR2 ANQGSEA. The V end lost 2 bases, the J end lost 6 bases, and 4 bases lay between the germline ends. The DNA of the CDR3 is TGCAGCGTTGAAATATATGAAAAACTGTTTTTT. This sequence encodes CSVEIYEKLFF.

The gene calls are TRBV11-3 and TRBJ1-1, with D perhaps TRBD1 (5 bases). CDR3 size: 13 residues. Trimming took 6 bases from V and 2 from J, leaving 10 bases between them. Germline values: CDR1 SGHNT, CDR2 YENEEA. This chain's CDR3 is CASSRRGNTEAFF. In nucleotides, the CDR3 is TGTGCCAGCAGTCGGAGGGGAAACACTGAAGCTTTCTTT. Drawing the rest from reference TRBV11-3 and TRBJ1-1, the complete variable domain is EAGVVQSPRYKIIEKKQPVAFWCNPISGHNTLYWYLQNLGQGPELLIRYENEEAVDDSQLPKDRFSAERLKGVDSTLKIQPAELGDSAVYLCASSRRGNTEAFFGQGTRLTVV.

This CDR3 reads CASRKGPGQGVFQYF. The CDR3 coding sequence is TGTGCCAGCAGGAAAGGCCCGGGACAGGGGGTTTTTCAGTACTTC. The chain joins TRBV6-1 to TRBJ2-4; 11 nucleotides align to TRBD1. The CDR3 has 15 amino acids. Per the germline V gene, CDR1 is MNHNS and CDR2 is SASEGT. Germline trimming cut 6 bases from V and 11 bases from J; bases unmatched to any gene: 12.

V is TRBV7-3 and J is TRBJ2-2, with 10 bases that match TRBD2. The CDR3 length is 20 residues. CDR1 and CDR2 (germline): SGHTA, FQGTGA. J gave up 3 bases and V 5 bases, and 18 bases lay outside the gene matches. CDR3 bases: TGTGCCAGCAGCGCCCCACCCGGGCTAGCGGGAGTCCCGCACACCGGGGAGCTGTTTTTT. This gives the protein CASSAPPGLAGVPHTGELFF.

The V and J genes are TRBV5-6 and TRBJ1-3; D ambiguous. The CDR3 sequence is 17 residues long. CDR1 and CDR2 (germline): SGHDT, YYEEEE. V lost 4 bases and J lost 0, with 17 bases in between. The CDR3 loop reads CASSLPSGLISGNTIYF. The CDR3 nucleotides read TGTGCCAGCAGCCTCCCAAGCGGGCTGATCTCTGGAAACACCATATATTTT.

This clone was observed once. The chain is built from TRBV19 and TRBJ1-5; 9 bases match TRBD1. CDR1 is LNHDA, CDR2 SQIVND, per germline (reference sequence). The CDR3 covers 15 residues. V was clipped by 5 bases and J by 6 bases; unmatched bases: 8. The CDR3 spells CASSPGQGWVQPQHF. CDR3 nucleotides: TGTGCCAGTAGTCCGGGACAGGGTTGGGTTCAGCCCCAGCATTTT.

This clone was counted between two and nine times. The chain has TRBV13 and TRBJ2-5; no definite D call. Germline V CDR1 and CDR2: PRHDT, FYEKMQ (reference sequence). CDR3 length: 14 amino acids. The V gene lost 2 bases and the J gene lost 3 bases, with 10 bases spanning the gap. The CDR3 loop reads CASSLWADKETQYF. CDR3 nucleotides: TGTGCCAGCAGCTTATGGGCAGATAAAGAGACCCAGTACTTC.

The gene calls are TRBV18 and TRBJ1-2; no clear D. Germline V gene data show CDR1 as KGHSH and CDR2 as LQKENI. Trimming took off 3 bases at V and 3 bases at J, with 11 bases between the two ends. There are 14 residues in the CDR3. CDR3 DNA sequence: TGTGCCAGCTCACCGATGGGCCCTGACTATGGCTACACCTTC. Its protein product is CASSPMGPDYGYTF. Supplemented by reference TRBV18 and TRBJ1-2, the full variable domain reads NAGVMQNPRHLVRRRGQEARLRCSPMKGHSHVYWYRQLPEEGLKFMVYLQKENIIDESGMPKERFSAEFPKEGPSILRIQQVVRGDSAAYFCASSPMGPDYGYTFGSGTRLTVV.

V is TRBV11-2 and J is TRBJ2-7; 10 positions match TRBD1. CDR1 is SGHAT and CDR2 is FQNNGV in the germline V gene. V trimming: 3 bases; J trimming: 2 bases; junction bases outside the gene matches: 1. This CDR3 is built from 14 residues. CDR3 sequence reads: CASSLGQGPYEQYF. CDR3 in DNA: TGTGCCAGCAGCTTGGGACAGGGGCCCTACGAGCAGTACTTC.

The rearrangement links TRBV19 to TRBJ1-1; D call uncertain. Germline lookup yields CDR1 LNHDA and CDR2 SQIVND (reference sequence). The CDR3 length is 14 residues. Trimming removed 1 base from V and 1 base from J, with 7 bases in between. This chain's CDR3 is CASSIAAGNTEAFF. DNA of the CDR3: TGTGCCAGTAGTATAGCGGCAGGGAACACTGAAGCTTTCTTT. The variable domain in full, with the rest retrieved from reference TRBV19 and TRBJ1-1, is DGGITQSPKYLFRKEGQNVTLSCEQNLNHDAMYWYRQDPGQGLRLIYYSQIVNDFQKGDIAEGYSVSREKKESFPLTVTSAQKNPTAFYLCASSIAAGNTEAFFGQGTRLTVV.

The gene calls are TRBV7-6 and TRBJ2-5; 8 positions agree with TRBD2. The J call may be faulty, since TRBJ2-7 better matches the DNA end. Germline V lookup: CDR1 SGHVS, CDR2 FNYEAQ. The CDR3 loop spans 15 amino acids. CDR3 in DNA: TGTGCCAGCAGCGCCGCTAGCGGGCCGAGCTACGAGCAGTACTTC. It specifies CASSAASGPSYEQYF.

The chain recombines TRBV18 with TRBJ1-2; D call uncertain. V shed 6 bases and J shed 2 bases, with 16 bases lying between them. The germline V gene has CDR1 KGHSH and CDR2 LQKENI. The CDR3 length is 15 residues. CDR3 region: CASSPDTGENYGYTF. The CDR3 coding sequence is TGTGCCAGCTCCCCGGATACCGGGGAGAACTATGGCTACACCTTC.

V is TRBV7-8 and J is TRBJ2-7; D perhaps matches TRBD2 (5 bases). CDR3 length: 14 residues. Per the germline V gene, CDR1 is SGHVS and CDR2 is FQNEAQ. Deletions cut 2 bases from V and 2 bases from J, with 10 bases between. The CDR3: CASSLNPGAYEQYF. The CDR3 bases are TGTGCCAGCAGCTTAAATCCCGGGGCCTACGAGCAGTACTTC.

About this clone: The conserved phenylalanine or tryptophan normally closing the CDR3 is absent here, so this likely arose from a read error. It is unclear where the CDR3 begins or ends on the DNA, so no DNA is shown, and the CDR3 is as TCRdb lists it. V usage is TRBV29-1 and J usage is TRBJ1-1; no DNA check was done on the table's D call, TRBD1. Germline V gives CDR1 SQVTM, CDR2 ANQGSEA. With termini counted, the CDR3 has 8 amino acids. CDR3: CSVAQGNI.

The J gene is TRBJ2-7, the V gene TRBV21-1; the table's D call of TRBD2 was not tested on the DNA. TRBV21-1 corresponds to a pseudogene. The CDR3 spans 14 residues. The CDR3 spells CASSPRRPLEEQYF. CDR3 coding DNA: TGTGCCAGCAGCCCCCGGCGGCCCTTGGAGGAGCAGTACTTC.

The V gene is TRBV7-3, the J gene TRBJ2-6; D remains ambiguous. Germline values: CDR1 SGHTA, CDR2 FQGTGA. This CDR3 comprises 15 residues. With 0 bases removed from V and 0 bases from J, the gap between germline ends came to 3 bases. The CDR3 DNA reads TGTGCCAGCAGCTTAACCAACTCTGGGGCCAACGTCCTGACTTTC. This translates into CASSLTNSGANVLTF.

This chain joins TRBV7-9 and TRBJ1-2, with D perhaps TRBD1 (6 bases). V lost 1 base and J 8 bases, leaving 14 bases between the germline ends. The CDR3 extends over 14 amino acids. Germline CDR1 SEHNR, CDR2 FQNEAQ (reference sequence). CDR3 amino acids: CASSLEDTGWGYTF. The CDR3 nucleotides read TGTGCCAGCAGCTTAGAGGACACAGGGTGGGGCTACACCTTC.

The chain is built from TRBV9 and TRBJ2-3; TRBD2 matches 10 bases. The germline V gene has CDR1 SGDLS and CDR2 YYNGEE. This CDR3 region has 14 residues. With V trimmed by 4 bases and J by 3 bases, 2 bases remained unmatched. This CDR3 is CASSSSGSTDTQYF. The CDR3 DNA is TGTGCCAGCAGCTCTAGCGGGAGTACAGATACGCAGTATTTT.

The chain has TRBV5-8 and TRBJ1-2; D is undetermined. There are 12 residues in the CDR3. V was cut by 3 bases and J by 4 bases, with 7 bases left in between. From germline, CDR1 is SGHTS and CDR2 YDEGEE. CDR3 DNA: TGTGCCAGCAGCTCGTCGTTCTATGGCTACACCTTC. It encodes CASSSSFYGYTF.

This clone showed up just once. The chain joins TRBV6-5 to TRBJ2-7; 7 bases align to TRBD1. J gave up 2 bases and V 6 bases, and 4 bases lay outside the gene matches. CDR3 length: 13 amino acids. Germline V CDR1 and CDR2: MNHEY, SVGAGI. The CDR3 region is CASSATGTYEQYF. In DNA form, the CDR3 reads TGTGCCAGCAGCGCGACAGGGACCTACGAGCAGTACTTC.

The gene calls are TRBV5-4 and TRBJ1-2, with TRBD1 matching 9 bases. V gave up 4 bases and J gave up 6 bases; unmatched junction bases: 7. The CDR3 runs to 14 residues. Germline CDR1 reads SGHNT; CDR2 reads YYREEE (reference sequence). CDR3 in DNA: TGTGCCAGCAGCAGGGACAGGGTCCTCCATGGCTACACCTTC. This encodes CASSRDRVLHGYTF.